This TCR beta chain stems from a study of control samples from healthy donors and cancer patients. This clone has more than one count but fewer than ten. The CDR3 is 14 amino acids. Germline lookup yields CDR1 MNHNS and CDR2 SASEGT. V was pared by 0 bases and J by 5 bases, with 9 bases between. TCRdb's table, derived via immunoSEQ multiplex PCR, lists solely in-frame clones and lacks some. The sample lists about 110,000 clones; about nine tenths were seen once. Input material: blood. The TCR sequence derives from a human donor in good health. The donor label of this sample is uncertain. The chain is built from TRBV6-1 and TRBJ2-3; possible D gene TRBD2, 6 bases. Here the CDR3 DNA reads TGTGCCAGCAGTGAAGCCCAGGGAGGAGATACGCAGTATTTT. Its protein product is CASSEAQGGDTQYF.